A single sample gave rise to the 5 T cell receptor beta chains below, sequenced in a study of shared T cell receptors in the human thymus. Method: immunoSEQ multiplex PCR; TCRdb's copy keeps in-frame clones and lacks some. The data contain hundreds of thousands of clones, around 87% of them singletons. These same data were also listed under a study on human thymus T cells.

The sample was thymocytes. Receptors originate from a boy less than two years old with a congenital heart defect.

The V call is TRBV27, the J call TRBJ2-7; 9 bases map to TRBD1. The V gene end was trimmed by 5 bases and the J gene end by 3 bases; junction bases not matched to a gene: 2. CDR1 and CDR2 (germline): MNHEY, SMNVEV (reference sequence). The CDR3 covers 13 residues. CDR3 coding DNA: TGTGCCAGCAGTCCGGACAGGGGCTACGAGCAGTACTTC. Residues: CASSPDRGYEQYF.

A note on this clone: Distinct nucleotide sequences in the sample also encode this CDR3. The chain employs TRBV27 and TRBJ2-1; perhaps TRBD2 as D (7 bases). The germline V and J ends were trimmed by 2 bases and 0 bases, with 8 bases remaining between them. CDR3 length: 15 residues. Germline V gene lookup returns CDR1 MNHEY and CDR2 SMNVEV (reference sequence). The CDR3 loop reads CASSLRGGSYNEQFF. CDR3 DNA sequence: TGTGCCAGCAGTTTAAGGGGGGGCTCCTACAATGAGCAGTTCTTC.

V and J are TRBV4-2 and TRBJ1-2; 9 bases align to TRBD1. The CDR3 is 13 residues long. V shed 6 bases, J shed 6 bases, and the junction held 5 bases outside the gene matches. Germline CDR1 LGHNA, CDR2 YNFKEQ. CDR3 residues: CASSRTGDHGYTF. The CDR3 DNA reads TGTGCCAGCAGTCGGACAGGGGATCATGGCTACACCTTC.

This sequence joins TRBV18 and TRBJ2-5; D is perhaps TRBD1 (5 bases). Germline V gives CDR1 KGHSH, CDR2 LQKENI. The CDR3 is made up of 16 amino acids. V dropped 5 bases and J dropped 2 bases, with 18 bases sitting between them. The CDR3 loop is CASSILVGRGQETQYF. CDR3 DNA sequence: TGTGCCAGCTCAATCTTGGTGGGAAGGGGACAAGAGACCCAGTACTTC.

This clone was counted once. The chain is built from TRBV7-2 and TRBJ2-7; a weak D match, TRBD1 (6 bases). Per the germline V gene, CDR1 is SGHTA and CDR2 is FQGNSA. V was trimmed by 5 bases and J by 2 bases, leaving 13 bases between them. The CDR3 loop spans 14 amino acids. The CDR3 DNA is TGTGCCAGCAGCCCCTCCCAGGGGCCCTACGAGCAGTACTTC. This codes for CASSPSQGPYEQYF. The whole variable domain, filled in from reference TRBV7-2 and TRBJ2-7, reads GAGVSQSPSNKVTEKGKDVELRCDPISGHTALYWYRQSLGQGLEFLIYFQGNSAPDKSGLPSDRFSAERTGGSVSTLTIQRTQQEDSAVYLCASSPSQGPYEQYFGPGTRLTVT.